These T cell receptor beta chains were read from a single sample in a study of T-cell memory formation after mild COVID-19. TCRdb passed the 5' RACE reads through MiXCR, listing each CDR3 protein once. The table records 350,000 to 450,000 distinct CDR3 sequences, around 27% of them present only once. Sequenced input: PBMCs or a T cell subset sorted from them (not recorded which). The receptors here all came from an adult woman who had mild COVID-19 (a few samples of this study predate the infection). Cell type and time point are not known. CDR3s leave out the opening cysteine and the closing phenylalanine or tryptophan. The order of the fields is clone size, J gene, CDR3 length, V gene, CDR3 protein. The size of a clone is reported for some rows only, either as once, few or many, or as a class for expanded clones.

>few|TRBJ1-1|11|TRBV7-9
ASSPQASTEAF
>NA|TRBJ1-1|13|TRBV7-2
ASSSRVGGYTEAF
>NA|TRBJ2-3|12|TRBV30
AGSFGSGTDTQY
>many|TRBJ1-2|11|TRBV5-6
ASSLGGNYGYT
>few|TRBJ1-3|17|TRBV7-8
ASSLASAGWGYSGNTIY
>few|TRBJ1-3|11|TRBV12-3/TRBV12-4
ATLKGSGNTIY
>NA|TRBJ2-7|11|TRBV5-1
ASSLGQDFEQY
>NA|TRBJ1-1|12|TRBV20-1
SATSYQGERVAF
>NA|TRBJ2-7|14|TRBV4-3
ASSQDLGTGTYEQY
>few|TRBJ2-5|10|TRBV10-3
AISDEEETQY
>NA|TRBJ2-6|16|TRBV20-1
SAAGQGDYDSGANVLT
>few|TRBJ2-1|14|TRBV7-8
ASSQTLLAGLDEQF
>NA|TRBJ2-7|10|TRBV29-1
SAGGPTYEQY
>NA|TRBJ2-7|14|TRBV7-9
ASSSEVRDGYYEQY
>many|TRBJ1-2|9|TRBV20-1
SASGNSGYT
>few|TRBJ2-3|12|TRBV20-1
SAQSGSRTDTQY
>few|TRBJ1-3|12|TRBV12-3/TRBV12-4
ASSFQVSGNTIY
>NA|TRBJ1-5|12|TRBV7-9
ASSIGSSNQPQH
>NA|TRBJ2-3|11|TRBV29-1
SVTGIGTDTQY
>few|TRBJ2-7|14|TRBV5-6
ASSTSGGVSSYEQY
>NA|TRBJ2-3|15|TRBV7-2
ASSSGWGVGGTDTQY
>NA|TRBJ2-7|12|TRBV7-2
ASTLMGHYYEQY
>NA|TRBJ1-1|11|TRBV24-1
ATRNSGGTEAF
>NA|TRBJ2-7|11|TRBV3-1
ASTRGSGVEQY
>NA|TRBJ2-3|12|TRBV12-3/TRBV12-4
ASSRQPSTDTQY
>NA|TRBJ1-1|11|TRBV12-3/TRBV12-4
ASSLLGDTEAF
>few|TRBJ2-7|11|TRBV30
AWSGTGSYEQY
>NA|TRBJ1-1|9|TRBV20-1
SAPQNTEAF
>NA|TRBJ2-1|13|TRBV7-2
ASSLGVASYNEQF
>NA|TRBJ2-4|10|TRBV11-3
ASSWGGSIQY
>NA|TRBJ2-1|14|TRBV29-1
SVDLSDPLSHNEQF
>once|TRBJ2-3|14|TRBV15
ATSKGTSGDTDTQY
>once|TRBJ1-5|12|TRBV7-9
ASSMTGGRQPQH